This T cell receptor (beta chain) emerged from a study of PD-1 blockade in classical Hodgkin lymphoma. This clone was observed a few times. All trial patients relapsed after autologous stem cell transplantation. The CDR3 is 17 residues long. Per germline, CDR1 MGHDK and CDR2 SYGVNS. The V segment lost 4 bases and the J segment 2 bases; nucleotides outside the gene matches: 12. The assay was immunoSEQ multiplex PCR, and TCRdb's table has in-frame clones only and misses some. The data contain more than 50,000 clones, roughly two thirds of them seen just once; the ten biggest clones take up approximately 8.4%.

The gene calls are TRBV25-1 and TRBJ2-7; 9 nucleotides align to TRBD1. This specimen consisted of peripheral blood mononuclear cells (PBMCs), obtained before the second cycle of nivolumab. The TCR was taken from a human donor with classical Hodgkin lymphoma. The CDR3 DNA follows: TGTGCCAGCAGTGGGTATGCCGGGACAGGGAACCCCTACGAGCAGTACTTC. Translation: CASSGYAGTGNPYEQYF.